This TCR beta chain was sequenced for a study of cytomegalovirus exposure and HLA in healthy donors. Study conclusions and caveats: Researchers reported from a later analysis that most CMV-associated TCR beta chains appeared HLA-restricted.

This CDR3 has 13 residues. The germline V and J ends were trimmed by 1 base and 1 base, with 7 bases remaining between them. Germline CDR1 GTSNPN, CDR2 SVGIG (reference sequence). With 60 Vbeta and 13 Jbeta primers, the PCR was carried out. Using immunoSEQ multiplex PCR, the repertoire was profiled, and TCRdb retains in-frame clones only, with some absent. Of 75,000 to 90,000 clones in the sample, approximately 79% were seen once. This clone showed up just once. What it binds is not known. This clonotype originated in a middle-aged woman in good health and CMV-seropositive. The V call is TRBV30, the J call TRBJ1-1, with D unresolved. Sequenced material: PBMCs. Here the CDR3 DNA reads TGTGCCTGGAGTGCCGACAAGAACACTGAAGCTTTCTTT. Its translation is CAWSADKNTEAFF.